This T cell receptor (beta chain) was captured by sequencing in a study of HIV-infected patients and healthy controls. Whole-study results and caveats: In HIV-infected patients, the apparent post-therapy Gini index recovery did not replicate in size-matched data. In healthy controls, MAIT alpha CDR3s were common; in HIV+ repertoires, severely depleted. Significant mean usage differences between HIV-infected patients and controls involved eight alpha and eight beta V genes.

Reverse transcription used around 500 ng RNA and constant-region primers for alpha and beta. Alpha and beta chain libraries were made separately by chain-specific third strand synthesis with multiplexing indices. TCRdb itself ran the 5' RACE reads through MiXCR, one entry per CDR3 protein. This table has approximately 12,000 distinct CDR3 sequences, 9.3% appearing once. Whole blood was used without fractionation, so all unsorted peripheral T cells were included. With respect to this clonotype: No antigen is known for it.

The germline V and J ends were trimmed by 5 bases and 2 bases, with 14 bases remaining between them. Germline V gives CDR1 SGHRS, CDR2 YFSETQ. The CDR3 totals 14 residues. This chain links TRBV5-1 with TRBJ2-7; D unresolved. This sequence originates from an adult with HIV infection. The donor label of this sample is uncertain. Sequencing used blood, obtained before antiretroviral therapy. The CDR3 nucleotides read TGCGCCAGCAGGTCACAGAATCGGGCCTACGAGCAGTACTTC. It specifies CASRSQNRAYEQYF.